These T cell receptor beta chains were read from a single sample in a study of tumor-infiltrating lymphocytes in primary liver carcinoma. One entry per CDR3 protein, called by TCRdb with MiXCR from the multiplex PCR reads. The top ten hold around 9% of the sample, which has some 120,000 distinct CDR3 sequences, around two thirds seen once. Specimen: liver tumor tissue from sampling region 1. The origin of the receptors is a woman aged 60-70 years with primary liver carcinoma and hepatitis B virus infection. The CDR3 runs from the conserved cysteine through the conserved F or W. Fields, in order: D gene, clone size, V gene, J gene, CDR3 DNA, CDR3 protein. The D gene is left open where the match is weak. The listing skips clone size in some rows; elsewhere it reads once, few, many or a size class.

-	many	TRBV4-1	TRBJ2-7	TGCGCCAGCAGCCAAGATGGGATTACGGGCGAGCAGTACTTC	CASSQDGITGEQYF
TRBD1	-	TRBV5-6	TRBJ1-1	TGTGCCAGCGGCCCGTTACCCGGGACAGCGAACACTGAAGCTTTCTTT	CASGPLPGTANTEAFF
-	-	TRBV11-2	TRBJ2-5	TGTGCCAACAGCCCCTTCTGGGCAGACCAAGATACCCAGTACTTC	CANSPFWADQDTQYF
TRBD2	-	TRBV5-5	TRBJ2-1	TGTGCCAGCACCCTCCCGGAAGGAAAGCGGGAGATTGGCAATGAGCATTTCTTC	CASTLPEGKREIGNEHFF
TRBD2	-	TRBV29-1	TRBJ2-7	TGCAGCGTTGAAGGGACTAGCGGGCACAACGAGCAGTACTTC	CSVEGTSGHNEQYF
TRBD1	few	TRBV5-1	TRBJ1-2	TGCGCCAGCAGCTGGGACAGTCGTAACTATGGCTACACCTTC	CASSWDSRNYGYTF
TRBD1	many	TRBV6-1	TRBJ1-2	TGTGCCAGCAGTGAACGGACAGGGGGTTCCTATGGCTACACCTTC	CASSERTGGSYGYTF
TRBD2	-	TRBV11-2	TRBJ2-3	TGTGCCAGCAGCTTAGCCCCCCGACTAGCGGGAGAGTGGGGGACAGATACGCAGTATTTT	CASSLAPRLAGEWGTDTQYF
-	-	TRBV5-6	TRBJ2-5	TGTACCAGCAGCCGCCGGAGGGCCTACCAAGAGACCCAGTACTTC	CTSSRRRAYQETQYF
TRBD2	-	TRBV28	TRBJ2-4	TGTGCCAGCCGGGGGGGCAAAAACATTCAGTACTTC	CASRGGKNIQYF
TRBD2	-	TRBV19	TRBJ2-2	TGTGCCAGTAGTATAGATCGAACTAGCGGGACCCCCGGGGAGCTCTTTTTT	CASSIDRTSGTPGELFF
TRBD1	-	TRBV6-5	TRBJ1-2	TGTGCCAATAGACCGGACAGGGGGCTTGGCTACACCTTC	CANRPDRGLGYTF
TRBD1	-	TRBV29-1	TRBJ1-2	TGCAGCGCCGGGGGAGGGGGCGAGGGGGGCTACACCTTC	CSAGGGGEGGYTF
-	-	TRBV4-1	TRBJ2-1	TGCGCCATCAGCCAAGGGAGCCAGGGTTGGGCGCAGTTCTTC	CAISQGSQGWAQFF
TRBD2	-	TRBV11-2	TRBJ2-7	TGTGCCAGGAGCTTAGCGGGACATCCCTCCTGCGAGCACTACTTC	CARSLAGHPSCEHYF
-	-	TRBV6-1	TRBJ2-5	TGTGCTACCCTCACACAGCACCAAGAGACCCAGTACTTC	CATLTQHQETQYF
-	-	TRBV11-2	TRBJ1-5	TGTGCCAGCATCATGGGGCTTCCCACAGGTACGCAGCATTTT	CASIMGLPTGTQHF
-	-	TRBV6-1	TRBJ2-3	TGTGTCAGCAGTGTCTCAGGGGATGGAAGGACGCAGTATTTT	CVSSVSGDGRTQYF
-	-	TRBV11-2	TRBJ2-3	TGTGCCAGCAGCTGGAGGACCCAGCCAGATACGCAGTATTTT	CASSWRTQPDTQYF
TRBD1	-	TRBV11-2	TRBJ2-1	TGTGCTGGCAGCTTAGAAGGGGACAGGGCCTACAATGAGCAGTTCTTC	CAGSLEGDRAYNEQFF
TRBD1	many	TRBV6-2/TRBV6-3	TRBJ1-2	TGTGCCAGCAGTGCAGCCGGGACAGGGGTTCGGGATAACTATGGCTACACCTTC	CASSAAGTGVRDNYGYTF
-	-	TRBV6-4	TRBJ2-2	TGTGCCAGCAGTCCGATCGGACTTGATACCGGGGAGCTGTTTTTT	CASSPIGLDTGELFF
-	few	TRBV2	TRBJ1-5	TGTGCCAGCAGGGTTGATCAGGGATATCAGCCCCAGCATTTT	CASRVDQGYQPQHF
TRBD2	-	TRBV7-9	TRBJ2-1	TGTGCCGGCAGCTTACTCCCTACGGCGGGAGGGAAAGTCAATGAGCAGTTCTTC	CAGSLLPTAGGKVNEQFF
TRBD1	many	TRBV12-3/TRBV12-4	TRBJ2-5	TGTGCCAGCAGTTTATTATCAGGGGGCGTAGAGACCCAGTACTTC	CASSLLSGGVETQYF
-	-	TRBV28	TRBJ2-7	TGTGCCAGCAGCCCGATAGTCTACGAGCAGTACTTC	CASSPIVYEQYF
TRBD1	many	TRBV12-3/TRBV12-4	TRBJ2-3	TGTGCCAGCAGTCCAGGGGACAGAATCTACACAGATACGCAGTATTTT	CASSPGDRIYTDTQYF
-	few	TRBV11-2	TRBJ2-3	TGTGCCATCAGCGCCATATATACGCAGTATTTT	CAISAIYTQYF
-	-	TRBV11-3	TRBJ1-1	TGTGCCAACAGCAAAGGGTACACTGAAGCTCTCTTT	CANSKGYTEALF
-	-	TRBV6-2/TRBV6-3	TRBJ2-1	TGTGCCAGCAGTAACACATATACGAGCGTGAGGGCCCATAACGAGCAGTTCTTC	CASSNTYTSVRAHNEQFF
TRBD1	-	TRBV5-1	TRBJ1-1	TGCGTCAGCAACTTGGGACAGGGATACACTGAAGCTTTCTTT	CVSNLGQGYTEAFF
-	-	TRBV7-9	TRBJ2-1	TGTGCCAGCAGCTTAAATAACCGATGGGAGCAGTTCTTC	CASSLNNRWEQFF
-	-	TRBV11-2	TRBJ2-4	TGTGCCAGCAGCTTAGTTCAGAGGATGGGCGTCAAAAACATTCAGTACTTC	CASSLVQRMGVKNIQYF
TRBD1	-	TRBV11-2	TRBJ2-1	TGTGCCAGCAGCTTATCGGCGGACGTGACAGGGGGCGGAAATGAGCAGTTCTTC	CASSLSADVTGGGNEQFF
-	-	TRBV13	TRBJ1-1	TGTGCCAGCAGCTTGGAGGGGAACACTGAAGTTTTCTTT	CASSLEGNTEVFF
-	many	TRBV29-1	TRBJ2-6	TGCAGCGCGAAAGGGGTTAGCGGGGCCAACGTCCTGACTTTC	CSAKGVSGANVLTF
TRBD1	-	TRBV5-1	TRBJ1-3	TGCGCCAGCAGCTGGGGGACAGCTGGAAACACCATATATTTT	CASSWGTAGNTIYF
-	-	TRBV11-1	TRBJ2-1	TGTGTCAGCAGCTTAATCGTCGGCAGGAACTACAATGAGCAGTTCTTC	CVSSLIVGRNYNEQFF
-	-	TRBV11-2	TRBJ1-2	TGTGCCAGCAGCTTAGGCACGTACCTAGGCTACACCTTC	CASSLGTYLGYTF
-	few	TRBV7-9	TRBJ2-2	TGTGCCAGCTTGGAGGGTACGATCACCGGGGAGCTGTTTTTT	CASLEGTITGELFF
-	-	TRBV20-1	TRBJ1-2	TGCAGTGCTAGAGATCTCCGCTGGGACTATGGCTACACCTTC	CSARDLRWDYGYTF
-	-	TRBV11-3	TRBJ2-7	TGTGCCAGCAGCCTCCCCACAGGCACCTACGAGCAGTACTTC	CASSLPTGTYEQYF
-	many	TRBV6-5	TRBJ1-1	TGTGCCAGCAGCAGAGCCGCCCTAGGGGAAGCTTTCTTT	CASSRAALGEAFF
-	-	TRBV12-3/TRBV12-4	TRBJ1-5	TGTGTCAGCAGACCGGCAGGGGTCAATCAGCCCCAGCATTTT	CVSRPAGVNQPQHF
-	few	TRBV28	TRBJ2-6	TGTGCCACCCACGAATCAGGGCCCTCTGGGGCCAACGTCCTGACTTTC	CATHESGPSGANVLTF
-	many	TRBV4-1	TRBJ2-3	TGCGCCAGCAGCCAAGAGCTTCCAGATACGCAGTATTTT	CASSQELPDTQYF
-	-	TRBV11-2	TRBJ2-3	TGTGCCAGCAGCCCCCTGACAGAGGTCACAGATACGCAGTATTTT	CASSPLTEVTDTQYF
TRBD1	-	TRBV6-6	TRBJ1-5	TGTGCCAGCAGCCGTGGACAGGGAGGCAATCCGCCCCAGCATTTT	CASSRGQGGNPPQHF
-	-	TRBV5-6	TRBJ1-3	TGTGCCAGCAGCTACAGACAGCTCCCTGGAAACACCATATATTTT	CASSYRQLPGNTIYF
-	-	TRBV7-2	TRBJ2-2	TGTGCCAGCAGCTTAGGGGGGACTGTGAACGGGGAGCTGTTTTTT	CASSLGGTVNGELFF
TRBD1	once	TRBV11-2	TRBJ2-7	TGTGCCAGCAGCGGAGGGACAGGGGAGTCCTACGAGCAGTATTTC	CASSGGTGESYEQYF
-	-	TRBV29-1	TRBJ2-3	TGCAGCGTTGATTCTGCTAGCACAGATACGCAGTATTTT	CSVDSASTDTQYF
-	-	TRBV2	TRBJ1-6	TGTGCCGGCACCCCAAATATCGGACAGTCAAGCTCACCCCTCCACTTT	CAGTPNIGQSSSPLHF
-	many	TRBV29-1	TRBJ2-2	TGCAGCGTTGGCCCGGATCAGAACACCGGGGAGCTGTTTTTT	CSVGPDQNTGELFF
-	many	TRBV7-9	TRBJ2-1	TGTGCCAGCAGCCCCATCGGGAATGAGCAGTTCTTC	CASSPIGNEQFF
-	once	TRBV11-2	TRBJ2-7	TGTGCCAGCTGCCCACACGGGAGTTCCTACGAGCAGTACTTC	CASCPHGSSYEQYF
TRBD2	-	TRBV7-9	TRBJ2-1	TGTGCCGGCAGCACTGCGACTAGCGGGAGGGCCCATGAGCAGTTCTTC	CAGSTATSGRAHEQFF
-	-	TRBV11-1	TRBJ2-5	TGTGGCAGCAGCTTCAGGGGCTTGGAGACCCAGAACTTC	CGSSFRGLETQNF
-	-	TRBV4-1	TRBJ2-4	TGCGCCAGCAACACACGGGTGGGGCCGAAGGGCATTCAGTACTTC	CASNTRVGPKGIQYF
-	-	TRBV29-1	TRBJ2-3	TGCGGCGTTGAAAGGGACGCAGATACGCAGTATTTT	CGVERDADTQYF